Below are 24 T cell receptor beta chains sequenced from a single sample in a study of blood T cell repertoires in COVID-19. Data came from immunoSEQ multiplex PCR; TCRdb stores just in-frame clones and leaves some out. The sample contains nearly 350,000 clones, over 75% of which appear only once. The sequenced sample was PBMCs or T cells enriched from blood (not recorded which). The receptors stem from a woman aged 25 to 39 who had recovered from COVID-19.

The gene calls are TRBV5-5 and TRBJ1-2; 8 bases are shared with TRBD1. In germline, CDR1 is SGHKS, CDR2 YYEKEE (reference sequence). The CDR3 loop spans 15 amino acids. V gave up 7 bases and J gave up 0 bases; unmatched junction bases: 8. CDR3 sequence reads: CASRQGAWANYGYTF. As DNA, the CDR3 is TGTGCCAGCCGGCAGGGGGCGTGGGCTAACTATGGCTACACCTTC.

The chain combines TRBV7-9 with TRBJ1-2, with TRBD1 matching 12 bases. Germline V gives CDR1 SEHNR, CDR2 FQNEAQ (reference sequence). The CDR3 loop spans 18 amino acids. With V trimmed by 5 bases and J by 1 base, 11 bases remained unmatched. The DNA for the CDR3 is TGTGCCAGCAGCGCGGCCGGGACAGGGGGCGTAGGTAACTATGGCTACACCTTC. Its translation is CASSAAGTGGVGNYGYTF.

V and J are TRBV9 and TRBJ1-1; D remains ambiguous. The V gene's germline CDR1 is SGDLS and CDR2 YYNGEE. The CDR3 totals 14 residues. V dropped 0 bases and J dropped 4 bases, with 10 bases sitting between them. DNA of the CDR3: TGTGCCAGCAGCGTAGGAGGGCAGGCCACTGAAGCTTTCTTT. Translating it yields CASSVGGQATEAFF.

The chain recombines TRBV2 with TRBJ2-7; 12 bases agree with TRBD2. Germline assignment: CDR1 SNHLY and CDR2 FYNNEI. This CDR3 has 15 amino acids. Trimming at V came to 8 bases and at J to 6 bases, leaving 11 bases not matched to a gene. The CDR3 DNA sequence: TGTGCCAGCGCCCTTAACCTAGCGGGGGGGGCCGAGCAGTACTTC. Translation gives CASALNLAGGAEQYF.

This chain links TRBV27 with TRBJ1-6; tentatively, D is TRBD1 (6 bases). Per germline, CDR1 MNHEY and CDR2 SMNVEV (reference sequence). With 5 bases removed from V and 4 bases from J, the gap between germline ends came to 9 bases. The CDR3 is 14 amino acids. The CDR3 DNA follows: TGTGCCAGCAGTGGACAGACATATAATTCACCCCTCCACTTT. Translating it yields CASSGQTYNSPLHF.

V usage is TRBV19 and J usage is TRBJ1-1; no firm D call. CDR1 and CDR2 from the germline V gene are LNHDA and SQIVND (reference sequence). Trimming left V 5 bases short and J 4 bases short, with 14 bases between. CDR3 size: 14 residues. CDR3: CASSPDGGSTEAFF. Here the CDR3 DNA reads TGTGCCAGTAGTCCTGACGGAGGGAGCACTGAAGCTTTCTTT.

The DNA for the CDR3 is TGTGCCAGCAGCTTATCAGGAACCTACGAGCAGTACTTC. Translation gives CASSLSGTYEQYF. The chain combines TRBV11-2 with TRBJ2-7; unclear D gene. CDR1 SGHAT and CDR2 FQNNGV come from the germline V gene. The CDR3 sequence is 13 residues long. With 2 bases removed from V and 2 bases from J, the gap between germline ends came to 7 bases.

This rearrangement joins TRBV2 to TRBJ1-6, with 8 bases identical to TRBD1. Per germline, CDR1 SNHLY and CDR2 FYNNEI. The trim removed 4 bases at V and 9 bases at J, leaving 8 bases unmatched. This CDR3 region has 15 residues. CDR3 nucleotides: TGTGCCAGCAGTGGTCCCGGACAGGGAAGTTCACCCCTCCACTTT. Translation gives CASSGPGQGSSPLHF.

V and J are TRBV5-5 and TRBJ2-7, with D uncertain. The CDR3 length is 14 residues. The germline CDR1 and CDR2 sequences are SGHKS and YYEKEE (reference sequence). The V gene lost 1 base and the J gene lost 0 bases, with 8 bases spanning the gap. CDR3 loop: CASSLSYSSYEQYF. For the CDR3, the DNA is TGTGCCAGCAGCTTGTCGTACAGCTCCTACGAGCAGTACTTC.

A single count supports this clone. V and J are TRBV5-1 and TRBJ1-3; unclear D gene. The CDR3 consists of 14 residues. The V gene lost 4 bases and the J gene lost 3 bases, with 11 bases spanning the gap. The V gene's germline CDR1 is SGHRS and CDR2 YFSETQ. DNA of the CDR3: TGCGCCAGCAGCCCTGAGAGGAGTGGAAACACCATATATTTT. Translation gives CASSPERSGNTIYF. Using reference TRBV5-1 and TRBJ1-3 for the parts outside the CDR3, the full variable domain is KAGVTQTPRYLIKTRGQQVTLSCSPISGHRSVSWYQQTPGQGLQFLFEYFSETQRNKGNFPGRFSGRQFSNSRSEMNVSTLELGDSALYLCASSPERSGNTIYFGEGSWLTVV.

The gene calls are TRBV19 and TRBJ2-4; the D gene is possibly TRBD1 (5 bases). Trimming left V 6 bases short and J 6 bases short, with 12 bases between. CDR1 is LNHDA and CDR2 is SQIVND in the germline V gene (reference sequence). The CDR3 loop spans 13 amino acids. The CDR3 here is CASSSDNLNIQYF. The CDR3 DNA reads TGTGCCAGTAGCTCGGACAACCTAAACATTCAGTACTTC.

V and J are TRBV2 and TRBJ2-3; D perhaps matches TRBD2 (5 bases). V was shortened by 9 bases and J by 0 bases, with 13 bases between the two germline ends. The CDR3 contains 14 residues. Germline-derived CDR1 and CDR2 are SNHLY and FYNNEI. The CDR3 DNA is TGTGCCAGAGGAGGAGGCCGTAGCACAGATACGCAGTATTTT. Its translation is CARGGGRSTDTQYF.

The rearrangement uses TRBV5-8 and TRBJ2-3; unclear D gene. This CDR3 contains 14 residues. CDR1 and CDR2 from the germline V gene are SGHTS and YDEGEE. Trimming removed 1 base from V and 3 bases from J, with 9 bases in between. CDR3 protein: CASSLSARTDTQYF. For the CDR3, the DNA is TGTGCCAGCAGCTTGTCGGCGCGGACAGATACGCAGTATTTT.

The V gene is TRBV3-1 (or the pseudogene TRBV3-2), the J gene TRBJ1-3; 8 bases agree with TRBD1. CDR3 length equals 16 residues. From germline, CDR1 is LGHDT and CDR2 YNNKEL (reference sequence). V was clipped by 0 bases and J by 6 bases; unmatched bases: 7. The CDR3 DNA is TGTGCCAGCAGCCAAGATCTCGGCAGGGGGCCAAACACCATATATTTT. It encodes CASSQDLGRGPNTIYF.

In nucleotides, the CDR3 is TGTGCCAGCAGACGGACAGGGGGGGACACCGGGGAGCTGTTTTTT. Amino acid sequence: CASRRTGGDTGELFF. The chain recombines TRBV28 with TRBJ2-2, with 10 bases that match TRBD1. Germline CDR1 and CDR2: MDHEN and SYDVKM. V lost 6 bases to trimming and J lost 3 bases; unmatched junction nucleotides: 4. This CDR3 has 15 amino acids.

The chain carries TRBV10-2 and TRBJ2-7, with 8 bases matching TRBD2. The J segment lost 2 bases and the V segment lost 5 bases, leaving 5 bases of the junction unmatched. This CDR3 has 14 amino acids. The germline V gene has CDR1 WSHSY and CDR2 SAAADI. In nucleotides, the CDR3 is TGCGCCAGCAGTAGCGGGGGTCCCACCTACGAGCAGTACTTC. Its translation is CASSSGGPTYEQYF.

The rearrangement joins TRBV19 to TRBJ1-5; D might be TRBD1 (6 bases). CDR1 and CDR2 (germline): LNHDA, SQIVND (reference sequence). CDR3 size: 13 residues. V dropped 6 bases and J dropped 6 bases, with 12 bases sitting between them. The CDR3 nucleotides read TGTGCCAGTAGGGGGAGGGGGGTTCAGCCCCAGCATTTT. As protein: CASRGRGVQPQHF.

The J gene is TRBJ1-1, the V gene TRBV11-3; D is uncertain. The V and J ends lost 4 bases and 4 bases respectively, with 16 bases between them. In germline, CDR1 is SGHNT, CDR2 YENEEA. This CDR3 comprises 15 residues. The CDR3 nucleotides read TGTGCCAGCAGCTCCACCTCAGCGGAGGGCACTGAAGCTTTCTTT. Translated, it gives CASSSTSAEGTEAFF.

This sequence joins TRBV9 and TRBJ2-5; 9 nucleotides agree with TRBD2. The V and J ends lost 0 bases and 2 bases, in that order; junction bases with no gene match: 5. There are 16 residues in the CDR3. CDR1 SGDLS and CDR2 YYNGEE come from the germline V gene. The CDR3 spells CASSVGVAGGQETQYF. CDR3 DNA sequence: TGTGCCAGCAGCGTAGGAGTCGCGGGGGGGCAAGAGACCCAGTACTTC.

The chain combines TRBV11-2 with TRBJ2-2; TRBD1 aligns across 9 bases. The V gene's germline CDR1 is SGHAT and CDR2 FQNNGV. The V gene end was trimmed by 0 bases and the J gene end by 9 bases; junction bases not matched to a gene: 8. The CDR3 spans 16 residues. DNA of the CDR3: TGTGCCAGCAGCTTAGAGGGGACAGGGCGCTACCGGGAGCTGTTTTTT. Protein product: CASSLEGTGRYRELFF.

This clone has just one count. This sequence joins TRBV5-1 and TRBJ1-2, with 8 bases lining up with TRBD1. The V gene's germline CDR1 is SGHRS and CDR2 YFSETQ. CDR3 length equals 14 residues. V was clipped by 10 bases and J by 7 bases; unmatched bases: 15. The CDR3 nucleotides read TGCGCCTCTCGAGAGGCCAGGGGGCAGGGTGGCTACACCTTC. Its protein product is CASREARGQGGYTF.

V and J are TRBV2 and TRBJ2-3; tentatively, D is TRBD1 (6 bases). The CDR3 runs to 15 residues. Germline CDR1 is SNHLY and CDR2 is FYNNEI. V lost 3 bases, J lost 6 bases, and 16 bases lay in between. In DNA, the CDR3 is TGTGCCAGCAGTGATTTTACAGGGTTACGGGATACGCAGTATTTT. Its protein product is CASSDFTGLRDTQYF. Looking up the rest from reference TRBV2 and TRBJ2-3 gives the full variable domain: EPEVTQTPSHQVTQMGQEVILRCVPISNHLYFYWYRQILGQKVEFLVSFYNNEISEKSEIFDDQFSVERPDGSNFTLKIRSTKLEDSAMYFCASSDFTGLRDTQYFGPGTRLTVL.

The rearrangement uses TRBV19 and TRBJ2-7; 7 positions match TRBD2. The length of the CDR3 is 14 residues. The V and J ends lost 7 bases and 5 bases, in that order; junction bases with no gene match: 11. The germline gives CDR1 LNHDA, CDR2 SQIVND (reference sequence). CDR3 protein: CASTPSRTRDEQYF. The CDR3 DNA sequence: TGTGCCAGTACCCCTTCGAGGACTAGGGACGAGCAGTACTTC.

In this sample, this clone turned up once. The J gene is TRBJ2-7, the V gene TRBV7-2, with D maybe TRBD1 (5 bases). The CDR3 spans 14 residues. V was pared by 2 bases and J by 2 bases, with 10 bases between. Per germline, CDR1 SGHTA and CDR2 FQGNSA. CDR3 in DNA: TGTGCCAGCAGCTTATGGGCAGGGCCCTACGAGCAGTACTTC. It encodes CASSLWAGPYEQYF.